This TCR beta chain was observed in a study of shared clonotypes between healthy human individuals. V lost 7 bases and J lost 3; bases outside the gene matches: 6. The CDR3 is made up of 14 amino acids. Per the germline V gene, CDR1 is MRHNA and CDR2 is SNTAGT. Only in-frame clones appear in the TCRdb table, and some are missing; sequencing was by immunoSEQ multiplex PCR. Among under 2.5 million clones listed, roughly 92% were seen once. The chain is built from TRBV6-4 and TRBJ2-5, with 9 bases lining up with TRBD1. The receptor's source is a man aged 18 to 35 in good health. Some clones in this sample may be carry-over from other donors' samples. Sequencing input: naive CD4+ T cells from PBMCs. The subset: CD45RA+ positively selected. This chain's CDR3 is CASNLTGGKETQYF. In DNA, the CDR3 is TGTGCCAGCAACTTGACAGGGGGTAAAGAGACCCAGTACTTC.